These T cell receptor beta chains were read from a single sample in a study of T cells after posttransplantation cyclophosphamide. The protocol was immunoSEQ multiplex PCR, while the TCRdb copy is restricted to in-frame clones and leaves out a portion. This sample has 20,000 to 25,000 clones, with 80% to 90% found just once. Here the sequenced sample was PBMCs, taken around 380 days after allogeneic stem cell transplant with calcineurin inhibitor and methotrexate. The receptors stem from a female patient younger than 45 who received an allogeneic stem cell transplant from an unrelated donor, was CMV-positive, and had acute and chronic GVHD. Some T cells may be transferred from the graft donor. CDR3s include the opening cysteine and the closing phenylalanine or tryptophan. The listing skips clone size in some rows; elsewhere it reads once, few, many or a size class.

abundance	v_gene	CDR3aa
.	TRBV18	CASSPEAGRVVKFF
.	TRBV6-5	CASSYSSGTYNEQFF
.	TRBV9	CASSPPATGATGELFF
.	TRBV30	CAWMGAVNEKLFF
.	TRBV19	CASSILGQSTDTQYF
once	TRBV18	CASSPREGSSYNEQFF
.	TRBV11-2	CASSPSQGVDTEAFF
.	TRBV5-1	CASSLEGQGVYGYTF
few	TRBV7-9	CASRSQGGGNTIYF
.	TRBV7-4	CASSLVVRVREPQHF
.	TRBV7-6	CASSYPGGSGARGSSYNEQFF
.	TRBV6-4	CASSDSTTNTGELFF
.	TRBV27	CASTDLAGGLTGELFF